This T cell receptor beta chain appears in the sequencing data of a study of blood T cell repertoires in COVID-19. Study details: Acute and convalescent COVID-19 specimens originated in the United States, Italy and Spain. PBMCs, B-cell-depleted T cells, or T cells provided the cDNA or gDNA that made up the material.

The CDR3 covers 13 residues. Trimming took 4 bases from V and 9 from J, leaving 13 bases between them. The germline V gene has CDR1 MDHEN and CDR2 SYDVKM. In the authors' methods: For nucleated cells, counts were estimated from reference gene primer amplification. Measured with immunoSEQ multiplex PCR; TCRdb has only the in-frame clones, and not every one. The V and J calls and clone size were taken over from that table, and D and trimming were inferred from the DNA. The repertoire consists of about 260,000 clones, with around 86% occurring once and the leading ten covering around 3.6%. What was sequenced was peripheral blood. This chain joins TRBV28 and TRBJ1-3; D may be TRBD1 (5 bases). This TCR was sampled from a man aged 18 to 30 with active or convalescent COVID-19. The CDR3 DNA reads TGTGCCAGCAGTTCTGGACAAGGGGCCACCATATATTTT. It encodes CASSSGQGATIYF.